Listed below are T cell receptor beta chains from one sample, sequenced in a study of cytomegalovirus exposure and HLA in healthy donors. Here immunoSEQ multiplex PCR was the method, and the copy in TCRdb shows in-frame clones only, minus some. The sample table sets out around 53,000 clones. What was sequenced was PBMCs. Receptors were obtained from a woman in her twenties or thirties in good health and CMV-seropositive. CDR3s include the opening cysteine and the closing phenylalanine or tryptophan. The D gene is left open where the match is weak. Size is stated for part of the rows, as once, few or many counts, or as a class when the clone is expanded.

J gene | clone size | D gene | V gene | CDR3 DNA | CDR3 protein
TRBJ2-2 | - | - | TRBV6-1 | TGTGCCAGCATATTTGCCGGGGAGCTGTTTTTT | CASIFAGELFF
TRBJ1-3 | - | - | TRBV11-2 | TGTGCCACCACGAATAGCCTTGGAAACACCATATATTTT | CATTNSLGNTIYF
TRBJ1-2 | - | - | TRBV29-1 | TGCAGCGTTGAGCAGGGAATTAACTATGGCTACACCTTC | CSVEQGINYGYTF
TRBJ2-7 | - | - | TRBV18 | TGTGCCAGCTCACCACGGACAGTCCTGGGCGAGCAGTACTTC | CASSPRTVLGEQYF
TRBJ2-7 | - | TRBD1 | TRBV27 | TGTGCCAGCAGTCTACTACCCCCGGGACAGGGTGCCTACGAGCAGTACTTC | CASSLLPPGQGAYEQYF
TRBJ1-6 | - | - | TRBV30 | TGTGCCTGGAGGGTAAAATGGCGGGGGGTGAATGATTCACCCCTCCACTTT | CAWRVKWRGVNDSPLHF
TRBJ1-4 | - | - | TRBV30 | TGTGCCTGCTCCGGGGGAGACGAAAAACTGTTTTTT | CACSGGDEKLFF
TRBJ2-1 | - | - | TRBV29-1 | TGCAGCGCCTGGGGGGGGCAGGGCGAGTACAATGAGCAGTTCTTC | CSAWGGQGEYNEQFF
TRBJ2-2 | - | - | TRBV28 | TGTGCCAGCAAGGGCTGGGGCCAGGGTACCGGGGAGCTGTTTTTT | CASKGWGQGTGELFF
TRBJ2-2 | - | - | TRBV19 | TGTGCCAGTAACCCGACAGCATCGAACACCGGGGAGCTGTTTTTT | CASNPTASNTGELFF
TRBJ1-5 | - | TRBD1 | TRBV6-6 | TGTGCCAGCAGCTCCGGACAGGGTAGCAATCAGCCCCAGCATTTT | CASSSGQGSNQPQHF
TRBJ1-2 | - | TRBD1 | TRBV27 | TGTGCCAGCAGTTTAAGGGGGACAGGGATCTATGGCTACACCTTC | CASSLRGTGIYGYTF
TRBJ1-2 | - | TRBD1 | TRBV4-1 | TGCGCCAGCAGCCAATGGGACAGGGAGGACGGCTACACCTTC | CASSQWDREDGYTF
TRBJ2-3 | - | TRBD2 | TRBV9 | TGTGCCAGCAGCGCATGGACTAGTGTCGCAGATACGCAGTATTTT | CASSAWTSVADTQYF
TRBJ1-3 | - | - | TRBV4-2 | TGTGCCAGCAGCCAAGATGCGGGAGGAAACACCATATATTTT | CASSQDAGGNTIYF
TRBJ2-7 | - | - | TRBV18 | TGTGCCAGCTCGGATAAGGGGCCCTACGAGCAGTACTTC | CASSDKGPYEQYF
TRBJ2-3 | - | - | TRBV21-1 | TGTGCCAGCAGGGGGTCTAGCGGGGAATGCACAGATACGCAGTATTTT | CASRGSSGECTDTQYF
TRBJ1-5 | - | TRBD1 | TRBV18 | TGTGCCAGCTCACCACGGGACAGGGGGTCCTATAGCAATCAGCCCCAGCATTTT | CASSPRDRGSYSNQPQHF
TRBJ2-3 | medium-sized | TRBD2 | TRBV19 | TGTGCCAGTAGGGCGAATAGCGGGGGGAGCACAGATACGCAGTATTTT | CASRANSGGSTDTQYF
TRBJ2-7 | - | TRBD1 | TRBV11-3 | TGTGCCAGCAGCGACCGGGACAGACTCTTCTACGAGCAGTACTTC | CASSDRDRLFYEQYF
TRBJ1-2 | - | TRBD1 | TRBV9 | TGTGCCAGCAGCGTCCAGACAGGGGGACCCTATGGCTACACCTTC | CASSVQTGGPYGYTF
TRBJ1-1 | - | TRBD1 | TRBV7-9 | TGTGCCAGCAGCTTAGCGGGGACAGGGAACACTGAAGCTTTCTTT | CASSLAGTGNTEAFF
TRBJ2-5 | - | - | TRBV25-1 | TGTGCCAGCAGTAAACTTGGGGGCGTGGAGACCCAGTACTTC | CASSKLGGVETQYF
TRBJ2-7 | - | - | TRBV14 | TGTGCCAGCAGCCGCAGACAAATGCGGGCCCTCGCCTACGAGCAGTACTTC | CASSRRQMRALAYEQYF
TRBJ1-2 | - | TRBD1 | TRBV6-1 | TGTGCCAGCAGCTCCGGGACAGGGACAAGGGGCTACACCTTC | CASSSGTGTRGYTF
TRBJ2-1 | - | - | TRBV13 | TGTGCCAGCAGCACCAGGGCGCGCTCCGACAATGAGCAGTTCTTC | CASSTRARSDNEQFF
TRBJ1-2 | - | - | TRBV5-1 | TGCGCCAGCAGCAAGGACAGAAATAACTATGGCTACACCTTC | CASSKDRNNYGYTF
TRBJ1-2 | - | TRBD1 | TRBV7-9 | TGTGCCATCAGAGAGACAGGGGGGGACTATGGCTACACCTTC | CAIRETGGDYGYTF
TRBJ1-3 | - | - | TRBV6-6 | TGTGCCAGCAGGCTGGGACTTCGAAACACCATATATTTT | CASRLGLRNTIYF
TRBJ1-1 | - | - | TRBV11-3 | TGTGCCAGCAGCTTAGTAGCGGGGCTGAACACTGAAGCTTTCTTT | CASSLVAGLNTEAFF
TRBJ1-1 | - | - | TRBV21-1 | TGTGCCAGCAGCCGTCTCAGGGACACTGAAGCTTTCTTT | CASSRLRDTEAFF
TRBJ1-2 | - | - | TRBV13 | TGTGCCAGCAGCTTAGTTGCGAACGAACCCTATGGCTACACCTTC | CASSLVANEPYGYTF
TRBJ2-1 | - | - | TRBV7-9 | TGTGCCAGCAGCTTAGGCGCAGGACTCCGACCCTCATTTTACAATGAGCAGTTCTTC | CASSLGAGLRPSFYNEQFF
TRBJ1-1 | - | - | TRBV7-8 | TGTGCCAGCAGCTTCAGGGGTGCTGAAGCTTTCTTT | CASSFRGAEAFF
TRBJ2-7 | - | - | TRBV6-5 | TGTGCCAGCAGTTACCGTTTCGAGCAGTACTTC | CASSYRFEQYF
TRBJ2-1 | - | TRBD2 | TRBV7-2 | TGTGCCAGCAGCTGGACTAGCGGAGGGCACAATGAGCAGTTCTTC | CASSWTSGGHNEQFF
TRBJ2-7 | - | TRBD2 | TRBV23-1 | TGCGCCACCCCCCCTTTTCTAGCGGGAACGAAGGGGCCCTACGAGCAGTACTTC | CATPPFLAGTKGPYEQYF
TRBJ2-5 | - | TRBD2 | TRBV5-1 | TGCGCCAGCAGCGAGGCAGCGGGGGGGCATGGGGAGACCCAGTACTTC | CASSEAAGGHGETQYF
TRBJ2-7 | - | TRBD1 | TRBV5-1 | TGCGCCAGCAGCTCCGGACAGGGGGCCTACGAGCAGTACTTC | CASSSGQGAYEQYF
TRBJ2-5 | - | TRBD2 | TRBV9 | TGTGCCAGCAGCGTAGGAGGCGGGGGGGCCTACGAGACCCAGTACTTC | CASSVGGGGAYETQYF
TRBJ2-3 | - | TRBD1 | TRBV6-4 | TGTGCCAGCAGTTTGACAGGGAGCACAGATACGCAGTATTTT | CASSLTGSTDTQYF
TRBJ2-7 | - | - | TRBV7-9 | TGTGCCAGCAGCTTAAGTCGCGGCGGGGAAGGTTTCTACGAGCAGTACTTC | CASSLSRGGEGFYEQYF
TRBJ2-1 | - | - | TRBV6-1 | TGTGCCAGCAGTCCCCGACAGGATGAGCAGTTCTTC | CASSPRQDEQFF
TRBJ1-5 | - | - | TRBV5-1 | TGCGCCAGCAGTCCATACGGGACAAGCAATCAGCCCCAGCATTTT | CASSPYGTSNQPQHF
TRBJ2-7 | medium-sized | - | TRBV6-1 | TGTGCCACCGACACAGGTGACGAGCAGTACTTC | CATDTGDEQYF
TRBJ1-3 | - | TRBD1 | TRBV10-3 | TGTGCCGTCCTCCGGGACAGGGATAACACCATATATTTT | CAVLRDRDNTIYF
TRBJ1-4 | - | TRBD1 | TRBV5-1 | TGCGCCAGCAGCTCTGGACAGGGTGATGAAAAACTGTTTTTT | CASSSGQGDEKLFF
TRBJ1-3 | - | - | TRBV2 | TGTGCCAGCAGTGCTTTCGACAGCCGCTCTGGAAACACCATATATTTT | CASSAFDSRSGNTIYF
TRBJ2-3 | - | - | TRBV19 | TGTGCCAGTAGTATTGGCAGGGCTACAGATACGCAGTATTTT | CASSIGRATDTQYF